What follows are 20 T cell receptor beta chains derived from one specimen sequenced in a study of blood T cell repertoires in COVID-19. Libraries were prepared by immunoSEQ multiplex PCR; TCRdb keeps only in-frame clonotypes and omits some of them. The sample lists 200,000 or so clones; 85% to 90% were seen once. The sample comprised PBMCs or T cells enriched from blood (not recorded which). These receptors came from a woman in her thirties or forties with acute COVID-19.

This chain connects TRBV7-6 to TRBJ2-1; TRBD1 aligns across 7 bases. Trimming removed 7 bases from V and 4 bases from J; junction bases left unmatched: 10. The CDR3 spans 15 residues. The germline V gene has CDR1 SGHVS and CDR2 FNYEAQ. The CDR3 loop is CASNPGTAPYNEQFF. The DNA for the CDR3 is TGTGCCAGCAACCCCGGGACAGCCCCATACAATGAGCAGTTCTTC.

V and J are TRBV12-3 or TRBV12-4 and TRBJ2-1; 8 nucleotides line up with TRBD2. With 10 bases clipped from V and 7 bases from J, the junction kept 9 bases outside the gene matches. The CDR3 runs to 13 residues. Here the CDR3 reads CATSRGGQNEQFF. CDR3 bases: TGTGCCACCTCCCGGGGGGGGCAAAATGAGCAGTTCTTC.

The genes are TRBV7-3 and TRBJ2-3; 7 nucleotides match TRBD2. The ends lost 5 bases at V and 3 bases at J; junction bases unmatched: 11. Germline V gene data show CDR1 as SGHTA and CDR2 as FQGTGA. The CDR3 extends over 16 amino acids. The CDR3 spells CASSPAGGIGTDTQYF. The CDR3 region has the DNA TGTGCCAGCAGCCCGGCCGGGGGGATCGGAACAGATACGCAGTATTTT.

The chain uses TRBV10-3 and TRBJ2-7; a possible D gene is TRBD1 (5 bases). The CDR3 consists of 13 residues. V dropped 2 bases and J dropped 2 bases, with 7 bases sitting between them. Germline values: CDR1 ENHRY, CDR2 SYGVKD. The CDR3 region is CAISEVGAYEQYF. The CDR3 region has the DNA TGTGCCATCAGTGAGGTAGGGGCCTACGAGCAGTACTTC.

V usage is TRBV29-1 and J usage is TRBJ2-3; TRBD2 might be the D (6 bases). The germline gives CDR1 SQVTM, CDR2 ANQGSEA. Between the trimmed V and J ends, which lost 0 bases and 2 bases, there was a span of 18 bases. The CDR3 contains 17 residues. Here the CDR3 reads CSVEEGSLAGTTDTQYF. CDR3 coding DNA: TGCAGCGTTGAAGAGGGGTCCCTCGCGGGGACCACAGATACGCAGTATTTT.

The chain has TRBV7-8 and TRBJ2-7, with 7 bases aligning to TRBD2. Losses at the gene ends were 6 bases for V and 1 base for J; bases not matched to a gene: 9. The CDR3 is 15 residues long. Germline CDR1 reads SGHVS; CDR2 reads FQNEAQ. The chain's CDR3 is CASRREGGASYEQYF. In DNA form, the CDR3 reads TGTGCCAGCAGAAGGGAGGGAGGGGCATCCTACGAGCAGTACTTC.

CDR3 in DNA: TGTGCCAGCAGTTACTCGGGGACAGAGAATGAAAAACTGTTTTTT. Translating it yields CASSYSGTENEKLFF. The chain employs TRBV6-5 and TRBJ1-4, with 7 bases aligning to TRBD1. V lost 0 bases to trimming and J lost 5 bases; unmatched junction nucleotides: 3. CDR1 and CDR2 from the germline V gene are MNHEY and SVGAGI. The CDR3 totals 15 residues.

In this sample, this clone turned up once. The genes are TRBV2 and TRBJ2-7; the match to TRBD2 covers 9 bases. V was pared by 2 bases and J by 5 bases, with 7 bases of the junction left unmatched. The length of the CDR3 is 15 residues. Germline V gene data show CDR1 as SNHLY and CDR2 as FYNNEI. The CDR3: CASSERMLAGNEQYF. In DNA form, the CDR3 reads TGTGCCAGCAGTGAAAGGATGCTAGCGGGGAACGAGCAGTACTTC.

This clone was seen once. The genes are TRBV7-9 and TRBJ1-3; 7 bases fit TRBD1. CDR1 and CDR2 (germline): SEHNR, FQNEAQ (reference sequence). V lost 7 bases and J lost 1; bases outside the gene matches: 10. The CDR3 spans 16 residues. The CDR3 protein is CASTPTRGASGNTIYF. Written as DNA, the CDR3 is TGTGCCAGCACCCCCACCAGGGGGGCATCTGGAAACACCATATATTTT.

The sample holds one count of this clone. The CDR3 loop reads CASSQVLSSGNTIYF. CDR3 DNA: TGCGCCAGCAGCCAGGTTCTGAGCTCTGGAAACACCATATATTTT. The V gene is TRBV4-1, the J gene TRBJ1-3; the D is unclear. Trimming cost V 3 bases and J 0 bases, with 9 bases left between them. The CDR3 spans 15 residues. The germline V gene encodes CDR1 MGHRA and CDR2 YSYEKL.

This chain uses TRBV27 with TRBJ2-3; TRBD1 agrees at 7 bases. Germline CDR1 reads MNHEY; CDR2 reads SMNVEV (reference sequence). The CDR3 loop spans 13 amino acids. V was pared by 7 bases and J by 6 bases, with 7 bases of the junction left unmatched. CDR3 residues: CASTGTERDTQYF. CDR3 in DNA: TGTGCCAGCACCGGGACAGAGAGGGATACGCAGTATTTT.

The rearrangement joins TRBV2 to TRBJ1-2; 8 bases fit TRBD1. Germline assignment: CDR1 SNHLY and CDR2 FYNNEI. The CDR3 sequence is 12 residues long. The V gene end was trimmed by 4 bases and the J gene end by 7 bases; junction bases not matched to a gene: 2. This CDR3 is CASSGDRIGYTF. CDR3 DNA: TGTGCCAGCAGTGGGGACAGGATTGGCTACACCTTC.

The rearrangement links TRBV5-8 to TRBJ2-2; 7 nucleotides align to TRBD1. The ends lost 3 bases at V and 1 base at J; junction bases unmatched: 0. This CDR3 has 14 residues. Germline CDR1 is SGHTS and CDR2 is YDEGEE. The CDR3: CASSYRGNTGELFF. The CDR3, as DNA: TGTGCCAGCAGCTACAGGGGGAACACCGGGGAGCTGTTTTTT.

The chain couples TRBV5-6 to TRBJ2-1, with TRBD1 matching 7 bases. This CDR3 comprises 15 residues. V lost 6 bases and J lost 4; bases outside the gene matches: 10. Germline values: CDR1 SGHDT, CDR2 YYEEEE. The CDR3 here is CASTYSTGKYNEQFF. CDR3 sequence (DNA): TGTGCCAGCACCTATTCGACAGGGAAATACAATGAGCAGTTCTTC.

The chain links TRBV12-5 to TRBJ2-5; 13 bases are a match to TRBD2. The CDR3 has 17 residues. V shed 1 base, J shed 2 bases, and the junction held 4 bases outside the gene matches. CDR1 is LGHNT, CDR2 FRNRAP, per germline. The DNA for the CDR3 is TGTGCTAGTGGTTTGGGGACTAGCGGGGGACCGCAAGAGACCCAGTACTTC. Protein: CASGLGTSGGPQETQYF.

The CDR3 spells CASRPGMNSGNTIYF. CDR3 DNA sequence: TGTGCCAGCAGGCCAGGAATGAACTCTGGAAACACCATATATTTT. The chain couples TRBV27 to TRBJ1-3; D ambiguous. Trimming cost V 6 bases and J 0 bases, with 12 bases left between them. The germline V gene has CDR1 MNHEY and CDR2 SMNVEV (reference sequence). The CDR3 consists of 15 residues.

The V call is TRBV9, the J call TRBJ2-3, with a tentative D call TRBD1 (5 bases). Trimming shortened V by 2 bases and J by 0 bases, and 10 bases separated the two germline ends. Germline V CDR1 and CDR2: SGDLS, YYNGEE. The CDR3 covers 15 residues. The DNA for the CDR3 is TGTGCCAGCAGCGTTCAGGGTTTGAGCACAGATACGCAGTATTTT. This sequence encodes CASSVQGLSTDTQYF.

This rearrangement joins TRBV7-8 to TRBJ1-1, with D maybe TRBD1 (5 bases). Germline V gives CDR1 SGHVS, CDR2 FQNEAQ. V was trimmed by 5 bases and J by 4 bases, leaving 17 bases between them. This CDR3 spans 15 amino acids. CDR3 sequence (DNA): TGTGCCAGCAGCCTGCAGGGACTACCGGGCACTGAAGCTTTCTTT. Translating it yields CASSLQGLPGTEAFF.

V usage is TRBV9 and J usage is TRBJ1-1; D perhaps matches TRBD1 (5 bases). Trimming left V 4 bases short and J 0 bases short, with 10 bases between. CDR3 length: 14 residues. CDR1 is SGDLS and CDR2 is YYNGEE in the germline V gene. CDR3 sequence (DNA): TGTGCCAGCAGCCCGGGGGTTATGAACACTGAAGCTTTCTTT. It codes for CASSPGVMNTEAFF.

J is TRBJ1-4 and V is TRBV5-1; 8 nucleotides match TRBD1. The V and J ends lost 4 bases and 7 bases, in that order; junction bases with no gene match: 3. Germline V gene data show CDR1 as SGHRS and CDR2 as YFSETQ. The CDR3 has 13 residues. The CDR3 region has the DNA TGCGCCAGCAGCCCGGACAGGGTTGAAAAACTGTTTTTT. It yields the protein CASSPDRVEKLFF.